This passage covers 18 T cell receptor beta chains from one sample sequenced in a study of control samples from healthy donors and cancer patients. TCRdb's copy holds only in-frame clones and misses some; the assay was immunoSEQ multiplex PCR. The sample holds approximately 130,000 clones, 70% to 90% seen once. Material: blood. These TCRs come from a man in his fifties or sixties in good health.

The J gene is TRBJ2-5, the V gene TRBV5-1; 14 nucleotides match TRBD2. There are 17 residues in the CDR3. V was clipped by 4 bases and J by 5 bases; unmatched bases: 10. The V gene's germline CDR1 is SGHRS and CDR2 YFSETQ. This chain's CDR3 is CASSIPTSGGAKETQYF. DNA for the CDR3: TGCGCCAGCAGCATCCCGACTAGCGGGGGGGCGAAGGAGACCCAGTACTTC.

The gene calls are TRBV18 and TRBJ1-2, with 8 bases identical to TRBD1. J gave up 4 bases and V 3 bases, and 10 bases lay outside the gene matches. This CDR3 comprises 16 residues. Germline assignment: CDR1 KGHSH and CDR2 LQKENI. The CDR3 DNA sequence: TGTGCCAGCTCACCCAGACAGGGGATCACAAGCTATGGCTACACCTTC. Protein sequence: CASSPRQGITSYGYTF.

This chain joins TRBV25-1 and TRBJ1-3; D is unclear. The CDR3 covers 14 residues. V dropped 3 bases and J dropped 1 base, with 7 bases sitting between them. CDR1 is MGHDK, CDR2 SYGVNS, per germline. The CDR3 nucleotides are TGTGCCAGCAGTGAGACCGGATCTGGAAACACCATATATTTT. Translating gives CASSETGSGNTIYF.

Concerning this clone: Within the sample, other DNA sequences also encode this same CDR3. This chain connects TRBV24-1 to TRBJ2-5; D possibly uses TRBD1 or TRBD2 (5 bases each). The CDR3 spans 16 residues. V shed 4 bases and J shed 3 bases, with 17 bases lying between them. Germline CDR1 and CDR2: KGHDR and SFDVKD. CDR3 nucleotide sequence: TGTGCCACCAGTGAGCCTGGGGGACGCGAGGAAGAGACCCAGTACTTC. It yields the protein CATSEPGGREEETQYF.

This sequence joins TRBV11-2 and TRBJ2-7; possibly TRBD1 for D (6 bases). V gave up 6 bases and J gave up 3 bases, with 6 bases separating them. CDR1 and CDR2 from the germline V gene are SGHAT and FQNNGV. CDR3 length: 11 residues. In DNA form, the CDR3 reads TGTGCCAGCAGGGACAGCTACGAGCAGTACTTC. Translation: CASRDSYEQYF.

This chain joins TRBV4-3 and TRBJ1-2, with a weak D call TRBD1 (5 bases). CDR1 is LGHNA and CDR2 is YSLEER in the germline V gene. V lost 0 bases and J lost 5, with 19 bases in between. The CDR3 runs to 17 residues. The CDR3 DNA follows: TGCGCCAGCAGCCAAGATTCCGGGGCGACAGTCGGATATGGCTACACCTTC. It translates to CASSQDSGATVGYGYTF.

The rearrangement joins TRBV6-1 to TRBJ1-1; D gene ambiguous. The V end lost 1 base, the J end lost 11 bases, and 17 bases lay between the germline ends. Per the germline V gene, CDR1 is MNHNS and CDR2 is SASEGT. The CDR3 is 14 residues long. DNA for the CDR3: TGTGCCAGCAGTGAAGTGTGGCAGGCTACCCGGGCTTTCTTT. Encoded protein: CASSEVWQATRAFF.

V gene TRBV7-2 combines with J gene TRBJ1-6, with D maybe TRBD1 (6 bases). V gave up 2 bases and J gave up 8 bases, with 19 bases separating them. Germline values: CDR1 SGHTA, CDR2 FQGNSA. The CDR3 extends over 17 amino acids. CDR3 loop: CASSLYGRQAGHSPLHF. The DNA of the CDR3 is TGTGCCAGCAGCTTATATGGGCGACAGGCTGGGCATTCACCCCTCCACTTT.

The chain combines TRBV6-2 or TRBV6-3 with TRBJ1-1; a weak D match, TRBD1 (5 bases). The germline gives CDR1 MNHEY, CDR2 SVGEGT. The CDR3 has 17 amino acids. The V end was cut by 2 bases, the J end by 5 bases, with 21 bases between. CDR3 DNA: TGTGCCAGCAGTTACGAGGGGACTGTTCCCTGGGGGACTGAAGCTTTCTTT. Protein: CASSYEGTVPWGTEAFF.

The J gene is TRBJ1-2, the V gene TRBV19; D gene uncertain. Per the germline V gene, CDR1 is LNHDA and CDR2 is SQIVND (reference sequence). The CDR3 is 16 residues long. Trimming left V 0 bases short and J 0 bases short, with 11 bases between. CDR3: CASSIDSGRANYGYTF. DNA of the CDR3: TGTGCCAGTAGTATAGATTCGGGCAGAGCTAACTATGGCTACACCTTC.

The J gene is TRBJ2-7, the V gene TRBV6-5, with D tentatively TRBD1 (5 bases). V lost 6 bases to trimming and J lost 3 bases, with 9 bases between them. Germline V lookup: CDR1 MNHEY, CDR2 SVGAGI. The CDR3 spans 12 residues. The CDR3 nucleotides are TGTGCCAGCAGGCGCGACAGCTACGAGCAGTACTTC. Protein sequence: CASRRDSYEQYF.

This chain joins TRBV13 and TRBJ2-1, with 11 bases aligning to TRBD1. J gave up 7 bases and V 4 bases, and 6 bases lay outside the gene matches. Germline V gives CDR1 PRHDT, CDR2 FYEKMQ (reference sequence). The length of the CDR3 is 15 residues. The CDR3 nucleotides read TGTGCCAGCAGCTCCGGACAGGGGGCTTGGAATGAGCAGTTCTTC. Translated, it gives CASSSGQGAWNEQFF.

CDR3 sequence: CASRPGPITDTQYF. Here the CDR3 DNA reads TGTGCCAGTAGGCCGGGACCGATCACAGATACGCAGTATTTT. This rearrangement joins TRBV19 to TRBJ2-3; the D gene could be TRBD1 or TRBD2 (5 bases each). Germline V CDR1 and CDR2: LNHDA, SQIVND (reference sequence). Trimming removed 6 bases at V and 2 bases at J, with 12 bases between. The CDR3 extends over 14 amino acids.

The chain has TRBV4-3 and TRBJ1-2, with TRBD1 matching 10 bases. CDR1 and CDR2 from the germline V gene are LGHNA and YSLEER. V trimming: 2 bases; J trimming: 5 bases; junction bases outside the gene matches: 5. The CDR3 consists of 15 residues. CDR3 in DNA: TGCGCCAGCAGCCAACGACAGGGGGCTGGATATGGCTACACCTTC. As protein: CASSQRQGAGYGYTF.

The V gene is TRBV11-2, the J gene TRBJ1-1, with TRBD1 matching over 9 bases. Germline lookup yields CDR1 SGHAT and CDR2 FQNNGV. The CDR3 totals 17 residues. The trim removed 1 base at V and 0 bases at J, leaving 6 bases unmatched. The DNA for the CDR3 is TGTGCCAGCAGCTTAGTTTTGACAGGGGGAGTGAACACTGAAGCTTTCTTT. Its protein is CASSLVLTGGVNTEAFF.

The CDR3 loop reads CATTLAGSYNEQFF. The CDR3 coding sequence is TGTGCCACCACACTAGCGGGATCCTACAATGAGCAGTTCTTC. The chain employs TRBV27 and TRBJ2-1, with 10 bases that match TRBD2. After removal of 10 bases from V and 1 base from J, the junction contained 4 bases not matched to a gene. Germline lookup yields CDR1 MNHEY and CDR2 SMNVEV (reference sequence). This CDR3 spans 14 amino acids.

The chain combines TRBV10-2 with TRBJ1-1; D is perhaps TRBD1 (5 bases). CDR1 WSHSY and CDR2 SAAADI come from the germline V gene. Trimming stripped 9 bases from V and 6 bases from J, with 11 bases between. CDR3 length: 11 residues. The CDR3 DNA follows: TGCGCCAGTTCGACGGGGGCTGAAGCTTTCTTT. Amino acids: CASSTGAEAFF.

The V call is TRBV9, the J call TRBJ1-4; TRBD1 is a possible D gene (5 bases). V lost 4 bases and J 3 bases, leaving 13 bases between the germline ends. There are 15 residues in the CDR3. The germline V gene has CDR1 SGDLS and CDR2 YYNGEE. The CDR3 nucleotides are TGTGCCAGCAGCTTGCAGGACACGTCTAATGAAAAACTGTTTTTT. This encodes CASSLQDTSNEKLFF.